This entry concerns a single T cell receptor beta chain. This CDR3 is 14 amino acids long. The trim removed 6 bases at V and 4 bases at J, leaving 2 bases unmatched. Germline V lookup: CDR1 MNHEY, CDR2 SVGAGI. Per the original methods: The assay estimated nucleated cells by amplifying reference gene primers. TCRdb keeps only in-frame clones here, not all; method: immunoSEQ multiplex PCR. From that table come the V and J calls and clone size; the DNA was used to work out D and trimming. The sample comprises 120,000 to 150,000 clones, around 87% of which are singletons, and roughly two fifths rests with the top ten. The data were taken from a study of blood T cell repertoires in COVID-19. Study overall: There were acute and convalescent COVID-19 samples, and they came from the United States, Italy and Spain. The cDNA or gDNA used as material had been derived from T cells, B-cell-depleted T cells, or PBMCs.

This receptor was obtained from a man aged 50 or older who had recovered from COVID-19. Sample: peripheral blood. V is TRBV6-5 and J is TRBJ2-5; 13 positions agree with TRBD2. In DNA form, the CDR3 reads TGTGCCAGCAGCGGGACTAGCGGGATAGAGACCCAGTACTTC. This encodes CASSGTSGIETQYF.